This T cell receptor (beta chain) was recorded in a study of blood T cell repertoires in COVID-19 (dated by TCRdb to the early 2020s). In the study overall: Samples covering the acute and convalescent phases of COVID-19 were provided by collaborators in the United States, Italy and Spain. The prospective study material was composed of cDNA or gDNA derived from T cells, B-cell-depleted T cells, or PBMCs. The dataset comprised deeply sampled blood TCRbeta repertoires from subjects exposed to, actively infected with, or recovered from COVID-19. The repertoires were released in a freely available public database intended as a resource for research on the immune response to SARS-CoV-2. Samples came from the ongoing ImmuneRACE study (first 160 participants) plus 1,254 subjects from 6 global collaborators. Nearly every sample came with metadata listing a de-identified subject ID, COVID-19 status, age in years and sex. Where HLA class I and class II types were available, the types were taken from metadata supplied by the sample provider, not from assay-based typing. Beyond this particular receptor, the publication reports: The amount of clinical and demographic metadata varied by source and participant and was provided uncurated.

This clone was found once. The clone's antigen remains unknown. No clone much larger than this one lies a single base away; base qualities are absent. Whole blood was collected in K2EDTA tubes by collaborating institutions according to the institutions' own protocols. Collaborator samples were shipped for TCRbeta analysis as frozen whole blood, isolated PBMCs, or DNA extracted from either sample type. TCRbeta CDR3 regions were amplified from genomic DNA using the immunoSEQ Assay, a bias-controlled multiplex PCR. The source study handled its data this way. The number of nucleated cells in each sample was estimated by amplification of reference gene primers within the assay. To quantify the absolute abundance of each unique TCRbeta CDR3 rearrangement, sequence reads were collapsed and filtered. For each sample, productive Simpson clonality was calculated as the square root of Simpson's diversity index across productive rearrangements. Imported from immuneACCESS, the table was reduced by TCRdb to in-frame sequences with V and J called. These copies leave out some clones; in studies compared against another copy, an unresolved V gene accounts for under half, and the cause of the remainder is not known. V, J and clone size are those of that table, while D and trimming were read from the DNA. The sample profile shows some 28,000 clones; 87% of them were found once. The ten largest make up around 10% of the sample.

This clonotype was obtained from a human donor in a cohort sampled during active COVID-19. The source material was peripheral blood.

The nucleotide sequence reads TGTGCCATCAGTGAACTCCAGACTCCCTACGAGCAGTACTTC. This yields the protein CAISELQTPYEQYF. This chain joins TRBV10-3 to TRBJ2-7, with the D gene not clear enough to name. Trimming takes 3 bases from V and 2 bases from J, and the germline ends sit 11 bases apart. Sequences ENHRY (CDR1) and SYGVKD (CDR2) are obtained from the germline V gene. From its cysteine to its phenylalanine, the CDR3 spans 14 amino acids. The read is trimmed to its CDR3 DNA, 42 bases read in frame from base 1.